Listed here are 21 T cell receptor beta chains from one sample, sequenced in a study of blood T cell repertoires in COVID-19. Measured with immunoSEQ multiplex PCR; TCRdb has only the in-frame clones, and not every one. This sample has 270,000 or so clones, with less than 85% found just once. Source material: peripheral blood. Receptors were obtained from a woman under 30 with acute or convalescent COVID-19.

The chain has TRBV7-8 and TRBJ1-2; D gene unclear. Looked up from germline, CDR1 is SGHVS and CDR2 is FQNEAQ. Trimming left V 2 bases short and J 5 bases short, with 15 bases between. CDR3 length: 15 residues. The CDR3 sequence is CASSLTPQALYGYTF. CDR3 nucleotides: TGTGCCAGCAGCTTAACCCCTCAGGCTCTTTATGGCTACACCTTC. The full variable domain, in which reference TRBV7-8 and TRBJ1-2 provide the parts outside the CDR3, is GAGVSQSPRYKVAKRGQDVALRCDPISGHVSLFWYQQALGQGPEFLTYFQNEAQLDKSGLPSDRFFAERPEGSVSTLKIQRTQQEDSAVYLCASSLTPQALYGYTFGSGTRLTVV.

The gene calls are TRBV24-1 and TRBJ2-2; D remains unclear. The CDR3 consists of 11 residues. The germline V gene encodes CDR1 KGHDR and CDR2 SFDVKD. V lost 7 bases, J lost 6 bases, and 5 bases lay in between. CDR3 coding DNA: TGTGCCACCAGAACATCCGGGGAGCTGTTTTTT. This translates into CATRTSGELFF.

This clone was seen a single time. The chain links TRBV5-6 to TRBJ2-4; the match to TRBD1 covers 8 bases. This CDR3 spans 15 amino acids. The trim removed 5 bases at V and 4 bases at J, leaving 8 bases unmatched. CDR1 is SGHDT and CDR2 is YYEEEE in the germline V gene. The DNA of the CDR3 is TGTGCCAGCAGTAGAGCCGGACAGGGAAAAAACATTCAGTACTTC. This codes for CASSRAGQGKNIQYF.

The chain links TRBV27 to TRBJ1-1; tentative D call: TRBD1 (5 bases). The CDR3 is 15 amino acids. Trimming cost V 4 bases and J 5 bases, with 17 bases left between them. Germline assignment: CDR1 MNHEY and CDR2 SMNVEV (reference sequence). CDR3 sequence: CASSYGPGPGTEAFF. CDR3 DNA: TGTGCCAGCAGTTATGGGCCAGGGCCCGGGACTGAAGCTTTCTTT.

As DNA, the CDR3 is TGTGCCAGCAGCTCAACGGACTCACGCGAGCAGTACTTC. Residues: CASSSTDSREQYF. The rearrangement uses TRBV7-2 and TRBJ2-7, with D perhaps TRBD2 (5 bases). The CDR3 sequence is 13 residues long. V was pared by 4 bases and J by 6 bases, with 13 bases between. Germline-derived CDR1 and CDR2 are SGHTA and FQGNSA.

This clone was seen only once. The V gene is TRBV30, the J gene TRBJ1-3, with D possibly TRBD1 on 6 matching bases. The CDR3 contains 18 residues. V shed 1 base and J shed 0 bases, with 19 bases lying between them. CDR1 and CDR2 from the germline V gene are GTSNPN and SVGIG (reference sequence). CDR3 amino acids: CAWSDGWGGQSSGNTIYF. CDR3 in DNA: TGTGCCTGGAGTGACGGGTGGGGGGGCCAGAGCTCTGGAAACACCATATATTTT.

This clone was detected once. This rearrangement joins TRBV19 to TRBJ2-2, with 9 nucleotides matching TRBD1. Germline V lookup: CDR1 LNHDA, CDR2 SQIVND (reference sequence). Unmatched junction bases numbered 7, after V lost 7 bases and J lost 7 bases. The CDR3 has 14 amino acids. The CDR3 DNA sequence: TGTGCCAGTACGGACAGGGGCTACGTCGGGGAGCTGTTTTTT. This gives the protein CASTDRGYVGELFF. Filled out from reference TRBV19 and TRBJ2-2, the complete variable domain reads DGGITQSPKYLFRKEGQNVTLSCEQNLNHDAMYWYRQDPGQGLRLIYYSQIVNDFQKGDIAEGYSVSREKKESFPLTVTSAQKNPTAFYLCASTDRGYVGELFFGEGSRLTVL.

Here the CDR3 DNA reads TGCAGCGTCACCGGGACTAGCGGTTACAATGAGCAGTTCTTC. Encoded protein: CSVTGTSGYNEQFF. This chain joins TRBV29-1 and TRBJ2-1, with 11 bases identical to TRBD2. The CDR3 sequence is 14 residues long. Looked up from germline, CDR1 is SQVTM and CDR2 is ANQGSEA. After removal of 6 bases from V and 4 bases from J, the junction contained 5 bases not matched to a gene.

The chain combines TRBV2 with TRBJ1-6; no clear D. Germline values: CDR1 SNHLY, CDR2 FYNNEI. Trimming removed 2 bases from V and 4 bases from J, with 12 bases in between. This CDR3 has 16 residues. DNA for the CDR3: TGTGCCAGCAGTGAATGGGCCGCAGAATATAATTCACCCCTCCACTTT. Encoded protein: CASSEWAAEYNSPLHF.

J is TRBJ2-5 and V is TRBV4-3; D uncertain. CDR1 LGHNA and CDR2 YSLEER come from the germline V gene. This CDR3 comprises 15 residues. V was trimmed by 0 bases and J by 9 bases, leaving 17 bases between them. In nucleotides, the CDR3 is TGCGCCAGCAGCCAAGATCTATGGGCCCCCTGGGCCCAGTACTTC. As protein: CASSQDLWAPWAQYF.

V is TRBV6-2 or TRBV6-3 and J is TRBJ2-7; D remains ambiguous. CDR3 size: 14 residues. Trimming took 4 bases from V and 2 from J, leaving 12 bases between them. CDR1 and CDR2 (germline): MNHEY, SVGEGT. CDR3 residues: CASSLMGVTYEQYF. The CDR3, as DNA: TGTGCCAGCAGTTTGATGGGCGTTACCTACGAGCAGTACTTC.

This clone was found once. The chain links TRBV5-5 to TRBJ2-7; 8 nucleotides agree with TRBD1. Germline CDR1 and CDR2: SGHKS and YYEKEE (reference sequence). The CDR3 loop spans 15 amino acids. V dropped 5 bases and J dropped 0; count of bases not matched to a gene: 7. CDR3: CASRARDRSSYEQYF. The CDR3 DNA sequence: TGTGCCAGCAGAGCGCGGGACAGGAGCTCCTACGAGCAGTACTTC.

This clone was picked up one time. The rearrangement joins TRBV7-2 to TRBJ2-2; D is unresolved. The V and J ends lost 0 bases and 1 base respectively, with 6 bases between them. CDR1 and CDR2 (germline): SGHTA, FQGNSA. This CDR3 has 15 residues. The CDR3 coding sequence is TGTGCCAGCAGCTTAGCGGAGCTGAACACCGGGGAGCTGTTTTTT. The encoded protein is CASSLAELNTGELFF. Looking up the rest from reference TRBV7-2 and TRBJ2-2 gives the full variable domain: GAGVSQSPSNKVTEKGKDVELRCDPISGHTALYWYRQSLGQGLEFLIYFQGNSAPDKSGLPSDRFSAERTGGSVSTLTIQRTQQEDSAVYLCASSLAELNTGELFFGEGSRLTVL.

The chain has TRBV7-6 and TRBJ1-1, with a tentative D call TRBD1 (6 bases). This CDR3 spans 14 amino acids. Germline lookup yields CDR1 SGHVS and CDR2 FNYEAQ. The germline V and J ends were trimmed by 7 bases and 3 bases, with 15 bases remaining between them. CDR3 DNA sequence: TGTGCCAGCAACGGAGGGGAGGGGGACACTGAAGCTTTCTTT. Translated: CASNGGEGDTEAFF.

The chain is built from TRBV29-1 and TRBJ1-1; D is unclear. The germline V gene has CDR1 SQVTM and CDR2 ANQGSEA. The V gene lost 0 bases and the J gene lost 6 bases, with 8 bases spanning the gap. The CDR3 is 12 residues long. This CDR3 reads CSVEEGGAEAFF. The CDR3 bases are TGCAGCGTTGAAGAGGGCGGGGCTGAAGCTTTCTTT.

The chain joins TRBV7-9 to TRBJ2-3; 11 bases map to TRBD2. Germline V gene lookup returns CDR1 SEHNR and CDR2 FQNEAQ (reference sequence). The junction had 18 bases not matched to a gene; V was cut back by 10 bases and J by 0 bases. The CDR3 has 19 amino acids. The CDR3 spells CAILPRGSSGRTSTDTQYF. CDR3 coding DNA: TGTGCCATCCTCCCCCGGGGGTCTAGCGGGAGGACTAGCACAGATACGCAGTATTTT.

This clone was found a few times. The chain recombines TRBV5-1 with TRBJ1-1; possible D gene TRBD1, 5 bases. This CDR3 has 14 amino acids. Between the trimmed V and J ends, which lost 3 bases and 4 bases, there was a span of 13 bases. From germline, CDR1 is SGHRS and CDR2 YFSETQ. The CDR3 DNA reads TGCGCCAGCAGCTCCCCGCAGGGCAGCACTGAAGCTTTCTTT. Residues: CASSSPQGSTEAFF.

This clone appeared a single time. The J gene is TRBJ1-6, the V gene TRBV6-1, with D unresolved. Trimming took 0 bases from V and 10 from J, leaving 13 bases between them. Per the germline V gene, CDR1 is MNHNS and CDR2 is SASEGT. The CDR3 runs to 15 residues. The CDR3 bases are TGTGCCAGCAGTGAAGCCGGCGGCGTCAGCTCACCCCTCCACTTT. Residues: CASSEAGGVSSPLHF.

The genes are TRBV2 and TRBJ2-3, with D perhaps TRBD1 (6 bases). Between the trimmed V and J ends, which lost 3 bases and 2 bases, there was a span of 21 bases. Germline-derived CDR1 and CDR2 are SNHLY and FYNNEI. The CDR3 length is 18 residues. DNA of the CDR3: TGTGCCAGCAGTGATTTAAATCTTTTCGACAGGTCCACAGATACGCAGTATTTT. Amino acids: CASSDLNLFDRSTDTQYF.

This clone was found a few times. This chain uses TRBV18 with TRBJ1-1; D possibly corresponds to TRBD1 (6 bases). V was cut by 2 bases and J by 1 base, with 14 bases left in between. CDR3 length: 16 amino acids. Germline V gives CDR1 KGHSH, CDR2 LQKENI. Here the CDR3 reads CASSPGGLKTNTEAFF. The CDR3 DNA reads TGTGCCAGCTCACCAGGGGGCTTAAAGACGAACACTGAAGCTTTCTTT.

The J gene is TRBJ1-2, the V gene TRBV5-1; 8 bases map to TRBD1. V lost 4 bases to trimming and J lost 11 bases; unmatched junction nucleotides: 16. Germline lookup yields CDR1 SGHRS and CDR2 YFSETQ. The CDR3 has 15 residues. This CDR3 reads CASSPQTGATSRYTF. The CDR3 region has the DNA TGCGCCAGCAGCCCACAGACAGGGGCCACCTCGAGGTACACCTTC.